These 20 T cell receptor beta chains share one sample of origin, sequenced in a study of blood T cell repertoires in COVID-19 (TCRdb year 2020). The method was the immunoSEQ multiplex PCR assay. Drawn from immuneACCESS, this table holds only the in-frame rearrangements with V and J called that TCRdb kept. Clones are partly lost; checked studies trace under half to an unresolved V gene and leave the rest unexplained. The sample has some 140,000 clones on record, approximately 80% of them singletons. About an eighth of the sample goes to the ten largest clones. Specimen: peripheral blood. The receptor set was obtained from a woman aged 55 to 70 with COVID-19, enrolled during active disease.

This chain joins TRBV19 and TRBJ1-5; possible D gene TRBD1, 6 bases. Trimming left V 5 bases short and J 2 bases short, with 13 bases between. The CDR3 is 15 residues long. Looked up from germline, CDR1 is LNHDA and CDR2 is SQIVND (reference sequence). CDR3 protein: CASSVGAQGNQPQHF. DNA of the CDR3: TGTGCCAGTAGTGTGGGGGCGCAGGGCAATCAGCCCCAGCATTTT.

A word on this clone: The same CDR3 can be traced to other DNA sequences in this sample. The V and J genes are TRBV5-1 and TRBJ1-1, with 7 bases identical to TRBD1. This CDR3 is 14 amino acids long. Germline CDR1 and CDR2: SGHRS and YFSETQ. The junction had 4 bases not matched to a gene; V was cut back by 4 bases and J by 1 base. The CDR3 nucleotides are TGCGCCAGCAGCCCGGGACAGAGGAACACTGAAGCTTTCTTT. Translated: CASSPGQRNTEAFF.

The V call is TRBV5-5, the J call TRBJ1-1; D gene ambiguous. V dropped 2 bases and J dropped 1 base, with 3 bases sitting between them. The CDR3 loop spans 12 amino acids. Per germline, CDR1 SGHKS and CDR2 YYEKEE (reference sequence). CDR3 protein: CASSFKNTEAFF. DNA for the CDR3: TGTGCCAGCAGCTTCAAGAACACTGAAGCTTTCTTT.

This clone was observed a few times. The same CDR3 also results from other DNA sequences found in this sample. This chain uses TRBV19 with TRBJ1-1; D not resolved. Trimming took 5 bases from V and 4 from J, leaving 14 bases between them. This CDR3 has 14 amino acids. Germline loops: CDR1 LNHDA, CDR2 SQIVND (reference sequence). CDR3 coding DNA: TGTGCCAGTAGTCCCTCGGGAGGGAGCACTGAAGCTTTCTTT. Protein: CASSPSGGSTEAFF.

This chain links TRBV2 with TRBJ1-3; D might be TRBD1 (5 bases). The CDR3 has 13 amino acids. V shed 5 bases and J shed 8 bases, with 13 bases lying between them. Germline CDR1 reads SNHLY; CDR2 reads FYNNEI. CDR3 sequence reads: CASSRGGTYTIYF. In nucleotides, the CDR3 is TGTGCCAGCAGTCGGGGGGGGACCTACACCATATATTTT.

This sequence joins TRBV5-1 and TRBJ1-3, with 7 bases fitting TRBD1. The trim removed 0 bases at V and 2 bases at J, leaving 2 bases unmatched. CDR1 and CDR2 from the germline V gene are SGHRS and YFSETQ. The CDR3 totals 15 residues. The CDR3 reads CASSLGDSTGNTIYF. The CDR3 DNA sequence: TGCGCCAGCAGCTTGGGGGACAGCACTGGAAACACCATATATTTT.

The V gene is TRBV4-2, the J gene TRBJ2-7, with 7 bases fitting TRBD1. The CDR3 extends over 14 amino acids. The V gene end was trimmed by 1 base and the J gene end by 5 bases; junction bases not matched to a gene: 5. The germline V gene encodes CDR1 LGHNA and CDR2 YNFKEQ. CDR3 sequence (DNA): TGTGCCAGCAGCCAAGCGGGACAGTCAAACGAGCAGTACTTC. Its protein is CASSQAGQSNEQYF.

This chain joins TRBV19 and TRBJ1-1; D is unclear. The CDR3 contains 13 residues. The germline gives CDR1 LNHDA, CDR2 SQIVND (reference sequence). Trimming left V 3 bases short and J 3 bases short, with 8 bases between. The CDR3 coding sequence is TGTGCCAGTAGTATCGCGCAGGACACTGAAGCTTTCTTT. As protein: CASSIAQDTEAFF.

V gene TRBV12-3 or TRBV12-4 combines with J gene TRBJ2-2; no definite D call. The CDR3 sequence is 13 residues long. The V gene lost 2 bases and the J gene lost 7 bases, with 8 bases spanning the gap. CDR3 coding DNA: TGTGCCAGCAGTTTAAATGTCGTCGGGGAGCTGTTTTTT. Amino acid sequence: CASSLNVVGELFF.

The chain uses TRBV24-1 and TRBJ1-5, with D possibly TRBD1 on 5 matching bases. This CDR3 has 15 residues. Germline values: CDR1 KGHDR, CDR2 SFDVKD. V dropped 2 bases and J dropped 3 bases, with 10 bases sitting between them. The CDR3 DNA reads TGTGCCACCAGTGATTCCTCAGGGAACAATCAGCCCCAGCATTTT. It codes for CATSDSSGNNQPQHF.

The chain combines TRBV19 with TRBJ1-1; D is undetermined. This CDR3 spans 15 amino acids. Trimming took 4 bases from V and 5 from J, leaving 17 bases between them. Germline V CDR1 and CDR2: LNHDA, SQIVND (reference sequence). CDR3 amino acids: CASSTDLTSGTEAFF. The CDR3 DNA reads as TGTGCCAGTAGTACAGATCTTACATCGGGGACTGAAGCTTTCTTT.

The rearrangement joins TRBV5-1 to TRBJ2-2; 8 positions match TRBD1. Per germline, CDR1 SGHRS and CDR2 YFSETQ. The V segment lost 4 bases and the J segment 5 bases; nucleotides outside the gene matches: 4. The CDR3 runs to 14 residues. The CDR3 region is CASSGRQGTGELFF. The CDR3 DNA sequence: TGCGCCAGCAGCGGGAGACAGGGGACCGGGGAGCTGTTTTTT. The full variable domain, rest sourced from reference TRBV5-1 and TRBJ2-2, is KAGVTQTPRYLIKTRGQQVTLSCSPISGHRSVSWYQQTPGQGLQFLFEYFSETQRNKGNFPGRFSGRQFSNSRSEMNVSTLELGDSALYLCASSGRQGTGELFFGEGSRLTVL.

The J gene is TRBJ1-3, the V gene TRBV5-1; D ambiguous. Germline V gives CDR1 SGHRS, CDR2 YFSETQ. The CDR3 spans 13 residues. The V end was cut by 1 base, the J end by 4 bases, with 6 bases between. CDR3 nucleotide sequence: TGCGCCAGCAGCTTGAACAGCGGAAACACCATATATTTT. Its protein is CASSLNSGNTIYF.

The chain is built from TRBV7-9 and TRBJ2-1, with TRBD2 identical over 12 bases. CDR3 length equals 17 residues. CDR1 is SEHNR and CDR2 is FQNEAQ in the germline V gene (reference sequence). V lost 2 bases, J lost 7 bases, and 9 bases stayed unmatched. The CDR3 spells CASSLPKLAGGGNEQFF. CDR3 bases: TGTGCCAGCAGCTTACCCAAACTAGCGGGAGGTGGTAATGAGCAGTTCTTC. Full variable domain (outside the CDR3, taken from reference TRBV7-9 and TRBJ2-1): DTGVSQNPRHKITKRGQNVTFRCDPISEHNRLYWYRQTLGQGPEFLTYFQNEAQLEKSRLLSDRFSAERPKGSFSTLEIQRTEQGDSAMYLCASSLPKLAGGGNEQFFGPGTRLTVL.

The chain is built from TRBV5-1 and TRBJ2-7, with D possibly TRBD2 on 6 matching bases. V lost 0 bases, J lost 0 bases, and 13 bases lay in between. Germline lookup yields CDR1 SGHRS and CDR2 YFSETQ. CDR3 length equals 16 residues. CDR3 residues: CASSLAHSGSSYEQYF. CDR3 coding DNA: TGCGCCAGCAGCTTGGCTCATAGCGGTAGCTCCTACGAGCAGTACTTC.

The J gene is TRBJ1-6, the V gene TRBV6-5; the match to TRBD1 covers 7 bases. J gave up 3 bases and V 6 bases, and 5 bases lay outside the gene matches. The germline V gene has CDR1 MNHEY and CDR2 SVGAGI. The CDR3 is 15 amino acids. The CDR3 DNA reads as TGTGCCAGCAGCGACAGACAGGGCTATAATTCACCCCTCCACTTT. This gives the protein CASSDRQGYNSPLHF.

The chain carries TRBV30 and TRBJ2-1, with D possibly being TRBD2 (6 bases). The CDR3 has 19 amino acids. Germline lookup yields CDR1 GTSNPN and CDR2 SVGIG (reference sequence). V was pared by 0 bases and J by 0 bases, with 21 bases between. This chain's CDR3 is CAWSVGLRDWKSSYNEQFF. CDR3 in DNA: TGTGCCTGGAGTGTAGGTTTGAGGGACTGGAAAAGCTCCTACAATGAGCAGTTCTTC.

The chain combines TRBV7-9 with TRBJ1-2, with D hard to call. With 3 bases removed from V and 4 bases from J, the gap between germline ends came to 6 bases. The CDR3 is 12 amino acids. Germline V gene sequence: CDR1 SEHNR, CDR2 FQNEAQ (reference sequence). The CDR3 DNA reads TGTGCCAGCAGCTTGGCCTCCTATGGCTACACCTTC. Its protein product is CASSLASYGYTF.

This sequence joins TRBV28 and TRBJ1-1, with unresolved D. V was pared by 6 bases and J by 0 bases, with 8 bases between. CDR1 is MDHEN and CDR2 is SYDVKM in the germline V gene. The CDR3 consists of 13 residues. CDR3 loop: CASSTAVNTEAFF. DNA for the CDR3: TGTGCCAGCAGCACAGCGGTGAACACTGAAGCTTTCTTT.

The table lists this clone with a count of one. The chain carries TRBV11-2 and TRBJ2-7; perhaps TRBD1 as D (7 bases). Germline CDR1 is SGHAT and CDR2 is FQNNGV. CDR3 length: 14 amino acids. V was cut by 3 bases and J by 6 bases, with 15 bases left in between. CDR3 sequence reads: CASSFWGAGGEQYF. CDR3 DNA sequence: TGTGCCAGCAGCTTTTGGGGGGCAGGGGGCGAGCAGTACTTC.